This TCR beta chain was observed in a study of blood T cell repertoires in COVID-19. Study-level information: COVID-19 samples, acute and convalescent, were from the United States, Italy and Spain. T cells, B-cell-depleted T cells, or PBMCs provided the cDNA or gDNA that served as material.

Authors' analysis steps: Amplifying reference gene primers gave estimates of nucleated cell counts. The table came from immunoSEQ multiplex PCR; TCRdb's copy has only in-frame clones and leaves some out. The D gene and trimming were derived from the DNA, and the V and J assignments and clone size from that table. The sample includes about 49,000 clones, about 85% of them seen just once. The source is a human donor in a cohort sampled during active COVID-19. Sequenced sample: peripheral blood.

Written as DNA, the CDR3 is TGTGCCAGCAGTCTACAACCTCGGACAGGCCACTACGAGCAGTACTTC. It encodes CASSLQPRTGHYEQYF. The V gene is TRBV28, the J gene TRBJ2-7; 7 nucleotides match TRBD1. Germline V lookup: CDR1 MDHEN, CDR2 SYDVKM. J lost 3 bases, V lost 5 bases, and 13 bases had no gene match. The CDR3 runs to 16 residues.